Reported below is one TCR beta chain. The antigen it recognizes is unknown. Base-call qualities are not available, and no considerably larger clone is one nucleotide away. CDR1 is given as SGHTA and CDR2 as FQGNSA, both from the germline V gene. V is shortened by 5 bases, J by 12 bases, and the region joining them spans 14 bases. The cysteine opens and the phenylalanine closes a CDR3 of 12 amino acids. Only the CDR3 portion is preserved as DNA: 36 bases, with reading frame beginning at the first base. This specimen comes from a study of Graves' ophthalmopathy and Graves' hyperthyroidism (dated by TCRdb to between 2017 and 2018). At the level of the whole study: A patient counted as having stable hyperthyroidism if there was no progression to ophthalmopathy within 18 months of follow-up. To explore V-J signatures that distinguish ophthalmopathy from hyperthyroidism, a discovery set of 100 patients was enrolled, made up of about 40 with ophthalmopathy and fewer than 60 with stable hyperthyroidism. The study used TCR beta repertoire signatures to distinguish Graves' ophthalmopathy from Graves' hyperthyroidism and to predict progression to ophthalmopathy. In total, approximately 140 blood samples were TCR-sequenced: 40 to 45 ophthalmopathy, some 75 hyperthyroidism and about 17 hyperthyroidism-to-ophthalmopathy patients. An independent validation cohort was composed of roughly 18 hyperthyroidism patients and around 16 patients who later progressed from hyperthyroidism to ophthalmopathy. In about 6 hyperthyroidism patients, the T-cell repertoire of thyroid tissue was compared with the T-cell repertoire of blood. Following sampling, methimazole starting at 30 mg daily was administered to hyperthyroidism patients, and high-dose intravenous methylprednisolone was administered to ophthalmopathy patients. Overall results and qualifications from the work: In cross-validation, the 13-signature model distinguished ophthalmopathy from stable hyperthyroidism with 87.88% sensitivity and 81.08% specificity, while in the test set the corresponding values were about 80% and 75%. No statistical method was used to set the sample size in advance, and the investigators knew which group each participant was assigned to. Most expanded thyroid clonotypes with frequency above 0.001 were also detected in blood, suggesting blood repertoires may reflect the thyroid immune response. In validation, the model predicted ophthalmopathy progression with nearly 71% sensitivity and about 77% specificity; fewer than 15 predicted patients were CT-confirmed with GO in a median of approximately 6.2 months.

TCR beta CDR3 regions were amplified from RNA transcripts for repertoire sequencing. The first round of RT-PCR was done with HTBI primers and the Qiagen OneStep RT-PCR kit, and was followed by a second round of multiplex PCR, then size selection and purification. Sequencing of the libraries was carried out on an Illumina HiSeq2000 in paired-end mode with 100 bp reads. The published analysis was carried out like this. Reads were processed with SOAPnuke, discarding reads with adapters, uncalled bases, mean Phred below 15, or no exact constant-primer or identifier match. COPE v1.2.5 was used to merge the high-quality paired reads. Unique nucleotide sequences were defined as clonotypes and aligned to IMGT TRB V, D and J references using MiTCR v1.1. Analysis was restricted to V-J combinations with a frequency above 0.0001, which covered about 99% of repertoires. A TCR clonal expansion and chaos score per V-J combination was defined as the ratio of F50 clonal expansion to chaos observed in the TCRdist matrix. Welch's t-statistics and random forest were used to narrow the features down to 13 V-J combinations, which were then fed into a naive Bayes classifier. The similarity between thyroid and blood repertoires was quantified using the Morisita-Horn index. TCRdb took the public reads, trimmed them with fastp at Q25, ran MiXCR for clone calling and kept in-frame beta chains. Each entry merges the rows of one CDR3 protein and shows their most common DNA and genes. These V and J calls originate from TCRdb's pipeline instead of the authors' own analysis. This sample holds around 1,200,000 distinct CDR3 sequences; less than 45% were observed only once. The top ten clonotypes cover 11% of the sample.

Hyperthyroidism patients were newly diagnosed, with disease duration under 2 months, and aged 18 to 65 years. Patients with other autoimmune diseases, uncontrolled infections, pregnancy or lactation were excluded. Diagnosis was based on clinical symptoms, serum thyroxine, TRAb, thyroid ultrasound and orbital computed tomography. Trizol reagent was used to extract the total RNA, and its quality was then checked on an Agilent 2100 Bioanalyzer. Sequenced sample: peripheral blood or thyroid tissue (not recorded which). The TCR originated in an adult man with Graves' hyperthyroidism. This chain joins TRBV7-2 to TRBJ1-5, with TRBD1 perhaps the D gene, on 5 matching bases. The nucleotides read TGTGCCAGCAGCAATGGGGCCGGGCACCAGCATTTT. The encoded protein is CASSNGAGHQHF.